This TCR beta chain came from a study of cytomegalovirus exposure and HLA in healthy donors. This clone has a single count. 13 Jbeta primers and 60 Vbeta primers were used for the PCR. TCRdb's copy holds only in-frame clones and misses some; the assay was immunoSEQ multiplex PCR. The table records some 110,000 clones, over 70% of them present only once. CDR3 length: 15 amino acids. V dropped 4 bases and J dropped 7; count of bases not matched to a gene: 6. CDR1 SGHNT and CDR2 YYREEE come from the germline V gene (reference sequence). Sequenced input: PBMCs. This chain connects TRBV5-4 to TRBJ1-6; the match to TRBD1 covers 9 bases. The clonotype comes from a woman aged 50 to 65 in good health and CMV-seropositive. CDR3 coding DNA: TGTGCCAGCAGCCCAGGCGGACAGGGGAATTCACCCCTCCACTTT. It yields the protein CASSPGGQGNSPLHF.